What follows are 12 T cell receptor beta chains derived from one specimen sequenced in a study of identical twins. A single record per CDR3 protein comes from TCRdb applying MiXCR to the 5' RACE reads. The profile shows about 900,000 distinct CDR3 sequences, around an eighth of them singletons. The sample was also reused in another study, on yellow fever vaccine responses in identical twins.

Sample: PBMCs. Every receptor here comes from a woman under 30 in good health.

V usage is TRBV5-1 and J usage is TRBJ2-7; tentatively, D is TRBD1 (5 bases). Per germline, CDR1 SGHRS and CDR2 YFSETQ. The CDR3 contains 15 residues. Trimming cost V 0 bases and J 4 bases, with 14 bases left between them. CDR3 in DNA: TGCGCCAGCAGCTTGGTCCCAGCTAGACAGTACGAGCAGTACTTC. Its protein product is CASSLVPARQYEQYF.

This clonotype was seen a handful of times. J is TRBJ2-1 and V is TRBV5-1, with TRBD2 as a possible D gene (5 bases). The V end was cut by 4 bases, the J end by 0 bases, with 11 bases between. Germline CDR1 SGHRS, CDR2 YFSETQ. There are 15 residues in the CDR3. The CDR3 protein is CASSTLAASYNEQFF. In nucleotides, the CDR3 is TGCGCCAGCAGCACCCTAGCCGCCTCCTACAATGAGCAGTTCTTC.

The chain uses TRBV6-1 and TRBJ1-1; D not certain. Trimming took off 6 bases at V and 5 bases at J, with 16 bases between the two ends. The germline V gene encodes CDR1 MNHNS and CDR2 SASEGT. The CDR3 is made up of 14 amino acids. CDR3 nucleotides: TGTGCCAGCAGCCCCGGATCCCTAGGGACTGAAGCTTTCTTT. This sequence encodes CASSPGSLGTEAFF.

This clonotype was recorded a few times. The rearrangement uses TRBV5-6 and TRBJ2-7; D perhaps matches TRBD1 (5 bases). Deletions cut 6 bases from V and 1 base from J, with 11 bases between. The CDR3 runs 13 residues. Germline V gene sequence: CDR1 SGHDT, CDR2 YYEEEE. The CDR3 sequence is CASTSDTSYEQYV. CDR3 nucleotides: TGTGCCAGCACCTCGGACACATCCTACGAGCAGTACGTC.

The gene calls are TRBV12-3 or TRBV12-4 and TRBJ2-6, with 8 positions matching TRBD1. This CDR3 region has 17 residues. The trim removed 6 bases at V and 0 bases at J, leaving 7 bases unmatched. CDR3 residues: CASRSGTGTSGANVLTF. CDR3 DNA sequence: TGTGCCAGCAGGTCCGGGACAGGAACCTCTGGGGCCAACGTCCTGACTTTC.

This clonotype occurred a few times. The chain joins TRBV19 to TRBJ2-2; D gene uncertain. This CDR3 contains 14 residues. V was clipped by 6 bases and J by 4 bases, with 12 bases between them. Per germline, CDR1 LNHDA and CDR2 SQIVND (reference sequence). CDR3 in amino acids: CASRTDPGTGELFF. CDR3 sequence (DNA): TGTGCCAGTAGAACTGACCCGGGCACCGGGGAGCTGTTTTTT.

This clonotype came up a few times. The chain carries TRBV20-1 and TRBJ1-2; 10 bases match TRBD1. Germline CDR1 is DFQATT and CDR2 is SNEGSKA (reference sequence). The V gene end was trimmed by 6 bases and the J gene end by 4 bases; junction bases not matched to a gene: 8. CDR3 length: 14 amino acids. CDR3 bases: TGCAGTGCCACTCCGGGACAGGGGCCCTATGGCTACACCTTC. Translated: CSATPGQGPYGYTF.

This chain links TRBV20-1 with TRBJ1-1; D ambiguous. The CDR3 is made up of 12 amino acids. Germline V gives CDR1 DFQATT, CDR2 SNEGSKA (reference sequence). The CDR3 DNA reads TGCACTAGCACGGGGTCGGAGACTGAAGCTTTCTTT. Encoded protein: CTSTGSETEAFF.

This clonotype was counted at least ten times. The J gene is TRBJ1-4, the V gene TRBV6-1; 7 bases agree with TRBD1. The V gene end was trimmed by 5 bases and the J gene end by 4 bases; junction bases not matched to a gene: 4. The CDR3 contains 14 residues. In germline, CDR1 is MNHNS, CDR2 SASEGT. The CDR3 DNA reads as TGTGCCAGCAGTCATACAGGGGATAATGAAAAACTGTTTTTT. Translating gives CASSHTGDNEKLFF.

The CDR3 is CATSRETGGARAFF. CDR3 coding DNA: TGTGCCACCAGCAGAGAGACAGGGGGGGCTCGGGCTTTCTTT. V gene TRBV15 combines with J gene TRBJ1-1, with 9 positions matching TRBD1. Germline V CDR1 and CDR2: LNHNV, YYDKDF (reference sequence). The trim removed 0 bases at V and 11 bases at J, leaving 7 bases unmatched. The CDR3 spans 14 residues.

This clonotype was detected only a few times. The chain uses TRBV11-2 and TRBJ2-5; a weak D match, TRBD2 (7 bases). Germline CDR1 reads SGHAT; CDR2 reads FQNNGV. CDR3 length equals 16 residues. Trimming pared 4 bases from V and 3 bases from J, leaving 18 bases between. For the CDR3, the DNA is TGTGCCAGCAGCTCTGGGGGGGGGGCCGGCAAAGAGACCCAGTACTTC. This codes for CASSSGGGAGKETQYF.

This clonotype was found many times. The gene calls are TRBV5-1 and TRBJ2-1; no clear D gene. The CDR3 consists of 15 residues. V lost 0 bases and J 2 bases, leaving 9 bases between the germline ends. Germline-derived CDR1 and CDR2 are SGHRS and YFSETQ. The CDR3 region is CASSLGPGAYNEQFF. The CDR3 bases are TGCGCCAGCAGCTTGGGTCCTGGGGCCTACAATGAGCAGTTCTTC.